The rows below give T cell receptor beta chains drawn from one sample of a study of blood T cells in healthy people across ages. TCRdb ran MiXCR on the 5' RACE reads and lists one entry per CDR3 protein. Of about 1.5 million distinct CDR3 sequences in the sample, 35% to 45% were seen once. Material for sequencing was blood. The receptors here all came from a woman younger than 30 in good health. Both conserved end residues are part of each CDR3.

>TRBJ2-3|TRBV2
CASSGRWATSAADTQYF
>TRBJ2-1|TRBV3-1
CASSQGTSGAYEQFF
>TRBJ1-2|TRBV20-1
CSARTGTGRYGYTF
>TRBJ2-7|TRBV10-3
CAMSPSGSSYEQYF
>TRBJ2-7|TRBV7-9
CASSDALTSGSYEQYF
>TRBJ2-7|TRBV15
CATSRVTSGGYEQYF
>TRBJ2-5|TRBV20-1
CITGPRETQYF
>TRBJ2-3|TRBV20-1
CSARDASGSTDTQYF
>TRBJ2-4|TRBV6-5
CATKQETLAKNIQYF
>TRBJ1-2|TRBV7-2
CASRFVDGNYGYTF
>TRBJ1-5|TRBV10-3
CAIPDWSKQPQHF
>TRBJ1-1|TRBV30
CAWSIPRSLGTEAFF
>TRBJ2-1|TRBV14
CASSQVGRWGASEYNEQFF
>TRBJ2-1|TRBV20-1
CSARVGWGEQFF
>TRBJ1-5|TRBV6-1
CASSPLTIDTRNQPQHF
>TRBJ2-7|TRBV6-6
CASSHGTGDFEQYF
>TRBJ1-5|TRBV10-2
CASSESQITNQPQHF
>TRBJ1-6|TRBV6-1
CASTTATNNSPLHF
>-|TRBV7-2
CASSLVGRQETQYF
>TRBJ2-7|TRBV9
CASTQGGQVRNEQYF
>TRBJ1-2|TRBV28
CASRSGGAGYGYTF
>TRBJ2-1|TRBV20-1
CSARDSGEETQFF
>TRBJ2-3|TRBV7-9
CASSLGGSSSDTQYF
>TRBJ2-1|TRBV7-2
CASSVVGGGEQFF
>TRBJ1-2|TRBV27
CASSWGAGVYGYTF
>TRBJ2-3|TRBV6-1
CASGSGTGRTDTQYF
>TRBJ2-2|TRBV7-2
CASSKTDSNTGELFF
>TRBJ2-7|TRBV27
CASRLGVEYEQYF
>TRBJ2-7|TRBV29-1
CSATGDEQYF
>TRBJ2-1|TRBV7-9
CASSLGTQNHNEQFF
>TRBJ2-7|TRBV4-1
CASSRTSGSGSCEQYF
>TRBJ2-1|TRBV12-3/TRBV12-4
CASSLAGGPSYNEQFF
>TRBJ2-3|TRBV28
CASSLLAGGLKDTQYF
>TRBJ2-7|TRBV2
CAKEVGTSGSRPYEQYF
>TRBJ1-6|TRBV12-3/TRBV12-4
CASSLGPSYSYNSPLHF
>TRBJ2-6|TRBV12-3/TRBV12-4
CASSLARFGAGANVLTF
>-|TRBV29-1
CSVEGQGVWEYEQYF
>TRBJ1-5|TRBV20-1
CSAYAGVQPQHF
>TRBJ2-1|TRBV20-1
CSAVLAGGNVHEQFF
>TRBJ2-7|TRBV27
CASSLTGTGFPYEQYF
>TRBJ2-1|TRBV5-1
CASSSAAEQFF
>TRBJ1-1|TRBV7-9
CASSLVPGRGDTEAFF
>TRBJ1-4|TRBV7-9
CASMGATNEKLFF
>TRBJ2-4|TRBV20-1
CSARVPGEGRNIQYF
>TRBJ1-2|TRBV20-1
CSASEGTRYGYTF
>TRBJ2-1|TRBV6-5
CASSRTASSYEQFF
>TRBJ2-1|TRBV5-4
CASSLSQEVRYNEQFF
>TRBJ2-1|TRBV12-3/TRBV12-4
CASSLGPGRDPLTGEQFF
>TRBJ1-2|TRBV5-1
CASSSDKTSGYTF
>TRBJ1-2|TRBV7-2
CASSSRTDPGGYTF
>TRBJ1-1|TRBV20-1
CSARDVGRTEAFF
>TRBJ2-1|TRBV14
CASSPRGDFLQEQFF